These 28 T cell receptor beta chains originate from one sample sequenced in a study of post-analysis software for immune sequencing data. Study observations and caveats: Controls had lower frequencies than patients of 4 or 5 TRBV segments, which included TRBV5-6, TRBV5-1 and TRBV20-1.

Unique molecular identifiers featured in each of the TCR beta cDNA libraries. MiXCR, run by TCRdb on the PCR reads, gives a single entry per CDR3 protein. Of about 540,000 distinct CDR3 sequences listed, 30% to 40% are singletons. Their specific antigens are unknown. Sequencing used blood. The receptors derive from a girl aged 2-17 years with multiple sclerosis.

The chain is built from TRBV5-6 and TRBJ1-5; D is uncertain. CDR1 SGHDT and CDR2 YYEEEE come from the germline V gene. There are 14 residues in the CDR3. Trimming removed 1 base at V and 1 base at J, with 6 bases between. The CDR3 coding sequence is TGTGCCAGCAGCTTGTCCGGAAGCAATCAGCCCCAGCATTTT. Its protein product is CASSLSGSNQPQHF.

Only a few counts were recorded for this clonotype. The chain recombines TRBV9 with TRBJ2-7; the D is unclear. The CDR3 has 12 amino acids. Looked up from germline, CDR1 is SGDLS and CDR2 is YYNGEE. V lost 3 bases to trimming and J lost 3 bases, with 7 bases between them. CDR3 sequence (DNA): TGTGCCAGCAGCGGGTGGGACTACGAGCAGTACTTC. Translated, it gives CASSGWDYEQYF.

In this sample, this clonotype turned up a few times. The chain carries TRBV20-1 and TRBJ2-7; 10 bases agree with TRBD2. The ends lost 0 bases at V and 4 bases at J; junction bases unmatched: 6. This CDR3 has 15 amino acids. The germline V gene has CDR1 DFQATT and CDR2 SNEGSKA (reference sequence). The CDR3 sequence: CSARDPTSGEYEQYF. The CDR3, as DNA: TGCAGTGCTAGAGATCCCACTAGCGGGGAATACGAGCAGTACTTC.

The chain links TRBV20-1 to TRBJ2-1, with 10 bases fitting TRBD1. The J segment lost 0 bases and the V segment lost 3 bases, leaving 8 bases of the junction unmatched. This CDR3 is 17 amino acids long. Germline values: CDR1 DFQATT, CDR2 SNEGSKA (reference sequence). The DNA for the CDR3 is TGCAGTGCTAGGGACAGGGGGACAACCAGCTCCTACAATGAGCAGTTCTTC. It is translated as CSARDRGTTSSYNEQFF.

This clonotype turned up a few times. This sequence joins TRBV20-1 and TRBJ2-2; D uncertain. The CDR3 is 18 amino acids. CDR1 is DFQATT and CDR2 is SNEGSKA in the germline V gene (reference sequence). CDR3 sequence (DNA): TGCACCGACGTGGTGGACCCAACTAACTACGCGAACACCGGGGAGCTGTTTTTT. This translates into CTDVVDPTNYANTGELFF.

The CDR3 nucleotides read TGTGCCAGCAGCGTAGATGTAGGACGGGGGGGCCGGGAGACCCAGTACTTC. Residues: CASSVDVGRGGRETQYF. The chain has TRBV9 and TRBJ2-5; 8 bases agree with TRBD2. Germline V gives CDR1 SGDLS, CDR2 YYNGEE. Trimming took 0 bases from V and 5 from J; bases not matched to a gene: 12. The CDR3 is 17 residues long.

This chain joins TRBV11-1 and TRBJ2-4, with D possibly being TRBD1 or TRBD2 (5 bases each). V was clipped by 5 bases and J by 0 bases, with 14 bases between them. CDR1 SGHAT and CDR2 FQDESV come from the germline V gene (reference sequence). This CDR3 region has 16 residues. CDR3 sequence: CASSPLPGTAKNIQYF. Here the CDR3 DNA reads TGTGCCAGCAGCCCCCTTCCGGGGACAGCCAAAAACATTCAGTACTTC. The variable domain in full, with the rest retrieved from reference TRBV11-1 and TRBJ2-4, is EAEVAQSPRYKITEKSQAVAFWCDPISGHATLYWYRQILGQGPELLVQFQDESVVDDSQLPKDRFSAERLKGVDSTLKIQPAELGDSAMYLCASSPLPGTAKNIQYFGAGTRLSVL.

This clonotype was counted between two and nine times. V and J are TRBV5-1 and TRBJ1-1, with a tentative D call TRBD1 (6 bases). V was pared by 2 bases and J by 2 bases, with 10 bases between. Per the germline V gene, CDR1 is SGHRS and CDR2 is YFSETQ. CDR3 length equals 14 residues. CDR3 residues: CASSFQGKNTEAFF. The CDR3 region has the DNA TGCGCCAGCAGCTTCCAGGGGAAAAACACTGAAGCTTTCTTT.

This clonotype was seen more than once but under ten times. V usage is TRBV20-1 and J usage is TRBJ2-7; D is undetermined. From germline, CDR1 is DFQATT and CDR2 SNEGSKA (reference sequence). The CDR3 consists of 15 residues. The ends were cut back, 0 bases at V and 2 bases at J, with 14 bases in the middle. In nucleotides, the CDR3 is TGCAGTGCTAGAGATTTGGCAGCACTTACCTACGAGCAGTACTTC. The encoded protein is CSARDLAALTYEQYF.

This chain uses TRBV20-1 with TRBJ2-1, with D uncertain. The V gene's germline CDR1 is DFQATT and CDR2 SNEGSKA (reference sequence). V dropped 1 base and J dropped 1 base, with 11 bases sitting between them. The CDR3 is 15 residues long. Here the CDR3 DNA reads TGCAGTGCTAGAGTTCTGGCGAAATCCTACAATGAGCAGTTCTTC. This encodes CSARVLAKSYNEQFF.

This chain joins TRBV5-1 and TRBJ2-3; D is perhaps TRBD2 (6 bases). V lost 4 bases and J 5 bases, leaving 14 bases between the germline ends. The CDR3 has 14 amino acids. Germline CDR1 and CDR2: SGHRS and YFSETQ. CDR3 residues: CASSLGLGGDTQYF. The CDR3 nucleotides are TGCGCCAGCAGCCTTGGATTGGGGGGAGATACGCAGTATTTT.

This clonotype has a handful of counts. The V call is TRBV27, the J call TRBJ1-2, with 7 positions matching TRBD1. Germline-derived CDR1 and CDR2 are MNHEY and SMNVEV (reference sequence). The CDR3 consists of 13 residues. With V trimmed by 5 bases and J by 8 bases, 8 bases remained unmatched. The CDR3, as DNA: TGTGCCAGCAGTCAGCAGGGGGGCGGCGGCTACACCTTC. Translation gives CASSQQGGGGYTF.

CDR3 region: CASSDGTFYEQYF. CDR3 bases: TGTGCCAGCAGCGACGGGACTTTTTACGAGCAGTACTTC. V gene TRBV5-4 combines with J gene TRBJ2-7; D is possibly TRBD2 (6 bases). Trimming removed 4 bases at V and 4 bases at J, with 12 bases between. Looked up from germline, CDR1 is SGHNT and CDR2 is YYREEE (reference sequence). The CDR3 runs 13 residues.

In this sample, this clonotype turned up a few times. The V gene is TRBV7-9, the J gene TRBJ1-2, with no clear D. V was cut by 2 bases and J by 6 bases, with 10 bases left in between. Germline V gives CDR1 SEHNR, CDR2 FQNEAQ (reference sequence). The CDR3 covers 13 residues. The CDR3 here is CASSLNRRDGYTF. DNA for the CDR3: TGTGCCAGCAGCTTAAATAGGAGGGATGGCTACACCTTC.

About this clonotype itself: A much larger clone is a single base away; this may be a read error. The gene calls are TRBV5-6 and TRBJ2-1; TRBD1 agrees at 8 bases. The CDR3 is 16 amino acids. Germline V gene data show CDR1 as SGHDT and CDR2 as YYEEEE. The CDR3 DNA reads as TGTACCAGCAGCCTCTATGACAGGGGCGCCTACAATGAGCAGTTCTTC. It is translated as CTSSLYDRGAYNEQFF.

The chain is built from TRBV6-6 and TRBJ1-2, with 7 bases aligning to TRBD1. Germline assignment: CDR1 MNHNY and CDR2 SVGAGI (reference sequence). With V trimmed by 2 bases and J by 7 bases, 4 bases remained unmatched. The CDR3 has 13 residues. CDR3 region: CASSYEQGFGYTF. The CDR3 DNA reads TGTGCCAGCAGTTACGAACAGGGGTTTGGCTACACCTTC.

The chain recombines TRBV3-1 with TRBJ1-2; 7 positions match TRBD1. The CDR3 spans 15 residues. The V gene's germline CDR1 is LGHDT and CDR2 YNNKEL (reference sequence). V lost 3 bases to trimming and J lost 1 base; unmatched junction nucleotides: 5. The CDR3 protein is CASSHTGTVNYGYTF. The CDR3 DNA reads TGTGCCAGCAGCCACACCGGGACAGTTAACTATGGCTACACCTTC.

The V call is TRBV4-1, the J call TRBJ2-4; 14 nucleotides match TRBD2. Germline-derived CDR1 and CDR2 are MGHRA and YSYEKL. This CDR3 has 20 amino acids. J was trimmed by 3 bases and V by 4 bases; bases with no gene match: 14. CDR3 in DNA: TGCGCCAGCAGCCTTGCCATGACTAGCGGGGGGGCTTCGTTCAAAAACATTCAGTACTTC. It yields the protein CASSLAMTSGGASFKNIQYF.

The V and J genes are TRBV4-1 and TRBJ2-5, with TRBD2 matching over 9 bases. Germline CDR1 reads MGHRA; CDR2 reads YSYEKL. This CDR3 spans 15 amino acids. Losses at the gene ends were 2 bases for V and 2 bases for J; bases not matched to a gene: 3. DNA for the CDR3: TGCGCCAGCAGCCAAAATGCGGGGGGGCAAGAGACCCAGTACTTC. Its protein is CASSQNAGGQETQYF.

The V call is TRBV4-1, the J call TRBJ2-5; the D is unclear. V was clipped by 0 bases and J by 2 bases, with 7 bases between them. CDR3 length: 14 residues. Germline values: CDR1 MGHRA, CDR2 YSYEKL. CDR3 in DNA: TGCGCCAGCAGCCAAGATGGAGTACAAGAGACCCAGTACTTC. Translated, it gives CASSQDGVQETQYF.

Ten or more counts support this clonotype. The chain couples TRBV5-1 to TRBJ2-7; D is uncertain. The CDR3 sequence is 13 residues long. V was clipped by 2 bases and J by 0 bases, with 6 bases between them. CDR1 SGHRS and CDR2 YFSETQ come from the germline V gene. The CDR3 DNA follows: TGCGCCAGCAGCTTTACGGACTCCTACGAGCAGTACTTC. Protein: CASSFTDSYEQYF.

A few counts support this clonotype. The chain recombines TRBV7-6 with TRBJ2-3, with TRBD2 identical over 7 bases. This CDR3 is built from 13 residues. The V gene's germline CDR1 is SGHVS and CDR2 FNYEAQ. Losses at the gene ends were 7 bases for V and 1 base for J; bases not matched to a gene: 2. The DNA for the CDR3 is TGTGCCAGCACTGCGGGGGGCACAGATACGCAGTATTTT. Protein: CASTAGGTDTQYF.

The chain carries TRBV6-1 and TRBJ2-7, with 9 bases aligning to TRBD1. After removal of 5 bases from V and 2 bases from J, the junction contained 13 bases not matched to a gene. CDR1 and CDR2 from the germline V gene are MNHNS and SASEGT. CDR3 length equals 17 residues. The CDR3 sequence: CASSIRDRAYLPYEQYF. In DNA form, the CDR3 reads TGTGCCAGCAGTATCCGGGACAGGGCCTATCTTCCCTACGAGCAGTACTTC.

The V call is TRBV29-1, the J call TRBJ2-5; 8 nucleotides line up with TRBD1. CDR1 is SQVTM and CDR2 is ANQGSEA in the germline V gene. The CDR3 sequence is 14 residues long. The J segment lost 7 bases and the V segment lost 4 bases, leaving 11 bases of the junction unmatched. The CDR3 region is CSVVVAGGFATQYF. The CDR3 DNA follows: TGCAGCGTTGTAGTGGCAGGGGGCTTCGCGACCCAGTACTTC.

V gene TRBV12-3 or TRBV12-4 combines with J gene TRBJ2-5, with D perhaps TRBD1 or TRBD2 (5 bases each). This CDR3 region has 12 residues. V was shortened by 7 bases and J by 5 bases, with 11 bases between the two germline ends. This CDR3 reads CASKDGTETQYF. Here the CDR3 DNA reads TGTGCCAGCAAAGACGGGACGGAGACCCAGTACTTC.

This clonotype showed up just once. This sequence joins TRBV12-3 or TRBV12-4 and TRBJ1-6; 7 nucleotides match TRBD1. CDR3 length: 17 amino acids. V lost 2 bases, J lost 7 bases, and 11 bases stayed unmatched. The CDR3 DNA reads TGTGCCAGCAGTTTAAACCTGATGACAGGGTCAAATTCACCCCTCCACTTT. Its protein is CASSLNLMTGSNSPLHF.

The gene calls are TRBV20-1 and TRBJ1-2; D remains ambiguous. Per germline, CDR1 DFQATT and CDR2 SNEGSKA (reference sequence). This CDR3 has 14 residues. Trimming took off 0 bases at V and 4 bases at J, with 12 bases between the two ends. The CDR3 sequence is CSARESQRSYGYTF. CDR3 in DNA: TGCAGTGCTAGAGAGTCACAGCGGAGCTATGGCTACACCTTC.

This clonotype was seen a handful of times. The chain couples TRBV11-1 to TRBJ2-3, with D uncertain. Trimming left V 3 bases short and J 3 bases short, with 10 bases between. Germline V gene data show CDR1 as SGHAT and CDR2 as FQDESV (reference sequence). There are 14 residues in the CDR3. The CDR3 spells CASSFLVGTDTQYF. Here the CDR3 DNA reads TGTGCCAGCAGCTTCCTAGTAGGGACAGATACGCAGTATTTT.